These T cell receptor beta chains were read from a single sample in a study of cytomegalovirus exposure and HLA in healthy donors. Generated by immunoSEQ multiplex PCR, the TCRdb table keeps only in-frame clones and is missing some. The sample shows 150,000 to 200,000 clones, and 0.65% to 0.9% sits with its ten largest clones. Sequenced: PBMCs. The receptors stem from a young woman in good health and CMV-seropositive. CDR3s include the opening cysteine and the closing phenylalanine or tryptophan. A D gene is named only where the DNA matches it firmly.

v_gene	j_gene	d_gene	CDR3aa	CDR3nt
TRBV10-3	TRBJ2-1	TRBD1	CAISVRQGAGNEQFF	TGTGCCATCAGTGTGAGGCAGGGGGCTGGCAATGAGCAGTTCTTC
TRBV30	TRBJ1-3	-	CAWIRRGGSGNTIYF	TGTGCCTGGATCCGCAGGGGTGGCTCTGGAAACACCATATATTTT
TRBV4-1	TRBJ1-5	-	CASSLQRARSNQPQHF	TGCGCCAGCAGCCTCCAGAGGGCCCGTAGCAATCAGCCCCAGCATTTT
TRBV7-2	TRBJ1-4	TRBD1	CASSSGQGVATNEKLFF	TGTGCCAGCAGCTCTGGACAGGGAGTAGCAACTAATGAAAAACTGTTTTTT
TRBV27	TRBJ2-1	-	CASSSQGSYNEQFF	TGTGCCAGCAGTTCTCAGGGTTCCTACAATGAGCAGTTCTTC
TRBV6-5	TRBJ1-2	-	CASSTGQTYGYTF	TGTGCCAGCAGCACCGGACAGACCTATGGCTACACCTTC
TRBV5-1	TRBJ2-2	TRBD2	CASSLTSGYTGELFF	TGCGCCAGCAGCTTGACTAGCGGGTACACCGGGGAGCTGTTTTTT
TRBV5-6	TRBJ2-2	-	CASSLSGVGELFF	TGTGCCAGCAGCTTGTCGGGGGTCGGGGAGCTGTTTTTT
TRBV5-1	TRBJ2-3	-	CASSPQGLQADTQYF	TGCGCCAGCAGCCCGCAGGGGCTCCAGGCAGATACGCAGTATTTT
TRBV7-9	TRBJ2-1	-	CASSRSVFQFF	TGTGCCAGCAGCCGTTCCGTTTTTCAGTTCTTC
TRBV5-4	TRBJ2-2	-	CASSGQGGVGELFF	TGTGCCAGCAGCGGCCAGGGGGGCGTGGGGGAGCTGTTTTTT
TRBV2	TRBJ1-5	-	CASRGDSNQPQHF	TGTGCCAGCAGGGGAGATAGCAATCAGCCCCAGCATTTT
TRBV7-2	TRBJ1-4	-	CASSLLGAGGEKLFF	TGTGCCAGCAGCTTATTGGGGGCTGGGGGTGAAAAACTGTTTTTT
TRBV6-5	TRBJ1-2	-	CASSKNSNPNYGYTF	TGTGCCAGCAGTAAAAACAGCAACCCTAACTATGGCTACACCTTC
TRBV11-3	TRBJ1-6	TRBD1	CASSLVGQGNSPLHF	TGTGCCAGCAGCTTAGTGGGACAGGGGAATTCACCCCTCCACTTT
TRBV4-1	TRBJ2-7	-	CASSQVTGSEQYF	TGCGCCAGCAGCCAAGTAACAGGGAGCGAGCAGTACTTC
TRBV9	TRBJ1-1	TRBD1	CASSFQGANTEAFF	TGTGCCAGCAGCTTCCAGGGGGCGAACACTGAAGCTTTCTTT
TRBV25-1	TRBJ2-3	TRBD1	CATCRTGSADTQYF	TGTGCCACCTGCCGGACAGGGTCAGCAGATACGCAGTATTTT
TRBV19	TRBJ1-1	TRBD1	CASSPGTGTNTEAFF	TGTGCCAGTAGTCCCGGGACAGGAACGAACACTGAAGCTTTCTTT
TRBV19	TRBJ1-2	-	CASSPRTLAGYGYTF	TGTGCCAGTAGTCCACGGACTTTGGCCGGGTATGGCTACACCTTC
TRBV12-5	TRBJ2-5	-	CASGSGNQETQYF	TGTGCTAGTGGCTCAGGGAATCAAGAGACCCAGTACTTC
TRBV2	TRBJ1-2	-	CASSTELGVYGYTF	TGTGCCAGCAGTACAGAGCTGGGTGTCTATGGCTACACCTTC
TRBV19	TRBJ1-3	-	CASRQASGNTIYF	TGTGCCAGCCGACAGGCCTCTGGAAACACCATATATTTT
TRBV6-5	TRBJ1-1	-	CACRIQGRGGTEAFF	TGTGCCTGCCGGATTCAGGGGCGAGGAGGCACTGAAGCTTTCTTT
TRBV6-5	TRBJ2-5	TRBD2	CASRAGGRETQYF	TGTGCCAGCAGGGCGGGGGGCCGGGAGACCCAGTACTTC
TRBV2	TRBJ1-6	TRBD1	CASSVDRDSPNNSPLHF	TGTGCCAGCAGCGTAGACCGGGACAGTCCCAATAATTCACCCCTCCACTTT
TRBV6-5	TRBJ1-2	-	CASSYGGGDGYTF	TGTGCCAGCAGTTACGGAGGGGGGGATGGCTACACCTTC
TRBV30	TRBJ2-1	TRBD2	CAWSLAGTSGKSEQFF	TGTGCCTGGAGTTTGGCCGGGACTAGCGGGAAGAGTGAGCAGTTCTTC
TRBV5-6	TRBJ1-2	TRBD1	CASSPHTGGGGYTF	TGTGCCAGCAGCCCCCACACAGGGGGCGGTGGCTACACCTTC
TRBV7-8	TRBJ2-1	TRBD2	CASSPPAGRAFF	TGTGCCAGCAGCCCCCCGGCAGGGAGGGCGTTCTTC
TRBV30	TRBJ1-2	-	CAWEKQGPRYGYTF	TGTGCCTGGGAAAAACAGGGCCCGAGGTATGGCTACACCTTC
TRBV4-3	TRBJ1-4	-	CASSHSSGRVRNEKLFF	TGCGCCAGCAGCCACTCTTCCGGGAGGGTAAGGAATGAAAAACTGTTTTTT
TRBV6-1	TRBJ1-1	-	CASSDPRPVRGTEAFF	TGTGCCAGCAGTGACCCAAGACCCGTGCGGGGCACTGAAGCTTTCTTT
TRBV6-5	TRBJ2-7	-	CASSYGGGSYEQYF	TGTGCCAGCAGTTACGGGGGCGGGTCCTACGAGCAGTACTTC
TRBV6-4	TRBJ2-3	TRBD2	CASSVTSGVSTDTQYF	TGTGCCAGCAGTGTAACTAGCGGGGTCAGCACAGATACGCAGTATTTT
TRBV6-4	TRBJ1-4	-	CASGGGPEKLFF	TGTGCCAGTGGCGGGGGCCCTGAAAAACTGTTTTTT
TRBV9	TRBJ2-1	TRBD2	CASSVASGGASEQFF	TGTGCCAGCAGCGTAGCTAGCGGGGGGGCGAGTGAGCAGTTCTTC
TRBV27	TRBJ1-5	TRBD1	CASSFGTGGDFKHF	TGTGCCAGCAGTTTCGGGACAGGGGGCGATTTTAAGCATTTT
TRBV5-1	TRBJ2-7	TRBD2	CASSLTPGLAGLEQYF	TGCGCCAGCAGCTTGACACCGGGACTAGCGGGTCTTGAGCAGTACTTC
TRBV11-2	TRBJ1-1	-	CASSLTGNTEAFF	TGTGCCAGCAGCTTAACCGGGAACACTGAAGCTTTCTTT
TRBV11-2	TRBJ1-1	-	CASSAALPGEAFF	TGTGCCAGCAGCGCTGCATTACCGGGTGAAGCTTTCTTT
TRBV11-3	TRBJ1-1	TRBD1	CASSLGDREGEAFF	TGTGCCAGCAGCTTAGGGGACAGGGAGGGTGAAGCTTTCTTT
TRBV19	TRBJ1-2	-	CASSPGSGGYTF	TGTGCCAGTAGTCCGGGGTCGGGAGGCTACACCTTC
TRBV4-1	TRBJ2-2	-	CASSARRLALNTGELFF	TGCGCCAGCAGCGCCCGCCGTCTAGCACTGAACACCGGGGAGCTGTTTTTT
TRBV7-2	TRBJ1-2	-	CASSPRGTDYGYTF	TGTGCCAGCAGCCCCCGCGGGACGGACTATGGCTACACCTTC
TRBV9	TRBJ2-6	TRBD2	CASRHGSGGASGANVLTF	TGTGCCAGCAGGCACGGTAGCGGGGGGGCCTCTGGGGCCAACGTCCTGACTTTC
TRBV7-8	TRBJ1-6	-	CASSPTGFWGNSPLHF	TGTGCCAGCAGCCCCACAGGCTTCTGGGGTAATTCACCCCTCCACTTT
TRBV5-1	TRBJ2-5	TRBD1	CASSTGTARETQYF	TGCGCCAGCAGCACAGGGACAGCCCGAGAGACCCAGTACTTC
TRBV19	TRBJ1-1	-	CASSDSMNTEAFF	TGTGCCAGTTCCGACAGCATGAACACTGAAGCTTTCTTT
TRBV7-6	TRBJ1-3	-	CASSLSGTRRVPGNTIYF	TGTGCCAGCAGCTTATCGGGAACAAGAAGGGTGCCTGGAAACACCATATATTTT
TRBV27	TRBJ2-7	TRBD2	CASSLKRPGTSRSYEQYF	TGTGCCAGCAGTCTCAAGCGACCCGGGACTAGTCGGTCCTACGAGCAGTACTTC
TRBV19	TRBJ1-5	-	CASSIQGYQSQHF	TGTGCCAGTAGTATTCAGGGATATCAGTCCCAGCATTTT
TRBV18	TRBJ2-7	-	CASSPRRDEQYF	TGTGCCAGCTCACCAAGGAGGGACGAGCAGTACTTC